This TCR beta chain was recovered during a study of radiotherapy plus CTLA-4 blockade in lung cancer. Study-level findings and limits: How blood T cell clones changed early, along with interferon-beta, reportedly forecast response best.

In regard to this clone: Its target is not known.

Some clones are missing from TCRdb's copy, which holds only in-frame ones; the method was immunoSEQ multiplex PCR. Found here are some 45,000 clones, less than 85% of them singletons; the top ten hold 8.3%. J gave up 2 bases and V 6 bases, and 8 bases lay outside the gene matches. CDR1 is WSHSY, CDR2 SAAADI, per germline. This CDR3 region has 16 residues. The receptor was isolated from a human donor with non-small cell lung cancer who had stable disease on radiotherapy plus ipilimumab. Sample: peripheral blood, taken from a patient treated with radiotherapy plus ipilimumab. The chain is built from TRBV10-2 and TRBJ1-3, with 9 nucleotides matching TRBD1. The CDR3 DNA reads as TGCGCCAGCAGCCAAGACAGGGGGAGGACTGGAAACACCATATATTTT. Translated, it gives CASSQDRGRTGNTIYF.